A single sample is the source of the 10 T cell receptor beta chains below, sequenced in a study of early T cells in non-severe SARS-CoV-2 infection. MiXCR, run by TCRdb on the 5' RACE reads, gives a single entry per CDR3 protein. This sample yields 25,000 to 30,000 distinct CDR3 sequences, of which approximately 5.4% are seen a single time; 10% to 14% belongs to the top ten. Sequencing was performed on whole blood. These receptors were collected from an adult who was a healthcare worker with PCR-confirmed SARS-CoV-2 infection or an uninfected control (not recorded which).

This clonotype was seen many times. V and J are TRBV6-5 and TRBJ1-1, with 7 positions matching TRBD1. Trimming removed 5 bases from V and 1 base from J; junction bases left unmatched: 7. The CDR3 is 15 residues long. Looked up from germline, CDR1 is MNHEY and CDR2 is SVGAGI. This CDR3 reads CASSNPGQANTEAFF. The CDR3 nucleotides read TGTGCCAGCAGTAACCCAGGACAGGCGAACACTGAAGCTTTCTTT.

The table lists this clonotype with a few counts. The V gene is TRBV3-1, the J gene TRBJ2-4; D is perhaps TRBD2 (6 bases). The CDR3 is made up of 16 amino acids. The ends were cut back, 0 bases at V and 0 bases at J, with 9 bases in the middle. CDR1 is LGHDT and CDR2 is YNNKEL in the germline V gene (reference sequence). The CDR3 DNA reads as TGTGCCAGCAGCCAAGATAGCGGCCTAGCCAAAAACATTCAGTACTTC. As protein: CASSQDSGLAKNIQYF.

This clonotype has at least ten counts. The rearrangement uses TRBV24-1 and TRBJ2-5; maybe TRBD2 (6 bases). The CDR3 has 13 residues. The germline CDR1 and CDR2 sequences are KGHDR and SFDVKD. Trimming cost V 8 bases and J 3 bases, with 12 bases left between them. CDR3 bases: TGTGCCACCACCGGAGGGCCGAAAGAGACCCAGTACTTC. This translates into CATTGGPKETQYF.

The genes are TRBV11-3 and TRBJ2-7; 7 nucleotides align to TRBD1. Trimming at V came to 7 bases and at J to 2 bases, leaving 8 bases not matched to a gene. From germline, CDR1 is SGHNT and CDR2 YENEEA. This CDR3 region has 14 residues. CDR3: CASTLGQGAYEQYF. Written as DNA, the CDR3 is TGTGCCAGCACCCTGGGGCAGGGGGCCTACGAGCAGTACTTC.

This clonotype was counted at least ten times. The rearrangement links TRBV5-4 to TRBJ2-1, with 9 bases aligning to TRBD1. This CDR3 has 14 residues. Germline V gene data show CDR1 as SGHNT and CDR2 as YYREEE (reference sequence). Germline trimming cut 0 bases from V and 8 bases from J; bases unmatched to any gene: 3. CDR3 in DNA: TGTGCCAGCAGCTTGGGGACAGGGGTCGATGAGCAGTTCTTC. This gives the protein CASSLGTGVDEQFF. Full variable domain (outside the CDR3, taken from reference TRBV5-4 and TRBJ2-1): ETGVTQSPTHLIKTRGQQVTLRCSSQSGHNTVSWYQQALGQGPQFIFQYYREEENGRGNFPPRFSGLQFPNYSSELNVNALELDDSALYLCASSLGTGVDEQFFGPGTRLTVL.

This clonotype was found many times. The V gene is TRBV14, the J gene TRBJ2-5; maybe TRBD2 (6 bases). V lost 5 bases and J lost 5, with 18 bases in between. The germline gives CDR1 SGHDN, CDR2 FVKESK. This CDR3 region has 15 residues. This chain's CDR3 is CASSGGDFRPETQYF. CDR3 in DNA: TGTGCCAGCAGCGGAGGGGACTTCCGACCGGAGACCCAGTACTTC. The full variable domain, its missing parts supplied by reference TRBV14 and TRBJ2-5, is EAGVTQFPSHSVIEKGQTVTLRCDPISGHDNLYWYRRVMGKEIKFLLHFVKESKQDESGMPNNRFLAERTGGTYSTLKVQPAELEDSGVYFCASSGGDFRPETQYFGPGTRLLVL.

The chain links TRBV11-2 to TRBJ2-1, with TRBD2 matching over 11 bases. Germline loops: CDR1 SGHAT, CDR2 FQNNGV. With V trimmed by 5 bases and J by 7 bases, 7 bases remained unmatched. The CDR3 loop spans 15 amino acids. As DNA, the CDR3 is TGTGCCAGCAGCATTACTAGCGGGAGTTTAAATGAGCAGTTCTTC. Its protein product is CASSITSGSLNEQFF.

This clonotype was seen ten or more times. The CDR3 region has the DNA TGTGCCAGCAGCTCGACCCTGGGACAGGGCAATGAGCAGTTCTTC. Translation: CASSSTLGQGNEQFF. This chain connects TRBV11-3 to TRBJ2-1, with TRBD1 identical over 9 bases. The CDR3 covers 15 residues. From germline, CDR1 is SGHNT and CDR2 YENEEA. The V and J ends lost 4 bases and 6 bases, in that order; junction bases with no gene match: 7.

The chain uses TRBV5-1 and TRBJ2-7, with 7 bases that match TRBD1. V lost 4 bases, J lost 4 bases, and 5 bases stayed unmatched. The CDR3 loop spans 13 amino acids. Germline CDR1 and CDR2: SGHRS and YFSETQ. CDR3 in amino acids: CASSITGEYEQYF. The CDR3 region has the DNA TGCGCCAGCAGCATAACAGGGGAATACGAGCAGTACTTC.

The sample holds many counts of this clonotype. V is TRBV29-1 and J is TRBJ1-2, with D maybe TRBD1 (6 bases). CDR3 length: 11 residues. CDR1 is SQVTM and CDR2 is ANQGSEA in the germline V gene. V dropped 7 bases and J dropped 8 bases, with 14 bases sitting between them. In DNA form, the CDR3 reads TGCAGCGCCAGCAGGGGCGGCGGCTACACCTTC. This translates into CSASRGGGYTF.